This entry lists 18 T cell receptor beta chains sequenced from one sample in a study of shared clonotypes between healthy human individuals. Clones were sequenced by immunoSEQ multiplex PCR, and TCRdb holds only the in-frame ones, with some missing. The sample consists of roughly 1,500,000 clones, 97% to 99% of them appearing once. Sequencing was performed on naive CD4+ T cells sorted from blood. Subset described: CD45RA+ positively selected. Receptors originate from a man younger than 45 in good health.

J is TRBJ2-7 and V is TRBV7-4, with no clear D. The CDR3 totals 14 residues. Germline loops: CDR1 SGHVT, CDR2 SQSDAQ. Trimming took 0 bases from V and 2 from J, leaving 8 bases between them. CDR3 coding DNA: TGTGCCAGCAGCTTAGCACACAGCACCTACGAGCAGTACTTC. It codes for CASSLAHSTYEQYF.

The V and J genes are TRBV6-5 and TRBJ2-1; tentative D call: TRBD2 (6 bases). Germline lookup yields CDR1 MNHEY and CDR2 SVGAGI. Between the trimmed V and J ends, which lost 8 bases and 4 bases, there was a span of 15 bases. CDR3 length: 14 amino acids. The CDR3 here is CASSNSGSYNEQFF. CDR3 sequence (DNA): TGTGCCAGCTCCAACAGCGGGTCTTACAATGAGCAGTTCTTC.

The chain carries TRBV7-9 and TRBJ2-1, with 11 nucleotides matching TRBD2. Germline V gives CDR1 SEHNR, CDR2 FQNEAQ (reference sequence). The CDR3 consists of 17 residues. Losses at the gene ends were 6 bases for V and 4 bases for J; bases not matched to a gene: 11. The CDR3 region is CASRFIGGTSGYNEQFF. CDR3 sequence (DNA): TGTGCCAGCAGATTTATCGGTGGGACTAGCGGTTACAATGAGCAGTTCTTC.

As for this clone: The sample has other DNA sequences that encode this CDR3 too. CDR3 in amino acids: CASSLDRGGTEAFF. The CDR3 coding sequence is TGTGCCAGCAGCTTAGATCGGGGCGGCACTGAAGCTTTCTTT. The J gene is TRBJ1-1, the V gene TRBV7-2; D is perhaps TRBD1 (5 bases). The CDR3 sequence is 14 residues long. Trimming removed 1 base from V and 4 bases from J, with 10 bases in between. Per germline, CDR1 SGHTA and CDR2 FQGNSA. The full variable domain, completed using reference TRBV7-2 and TRBJ1-1, is GAGVSQSPSNKVTEKGKDVELRCDPISGHTALYWYRQSLGQGLEFLIYFQGNSAPDKSGLPSDRFSAERTGGSVSTLTIQRTQQEDSAVYLCASSLDRGGTEAFFGQGTRLTVV.

The rearrangement joins TRBV9 to TRBJ2-3, with D tentatively TRBD1 or TRBD2 (5 bases each). Looked up from germline, CDR1 is SGDLS and CDR2 is YYNGEE. There are 15 residues in the CDR3. The germline V and J ends were trimmed by 0 bases and 4 bases, with 12 bases remaining between them. Written as DNA, the CDR3 is TGTGCCAGCAGCGTAGTCGGGGCGGGCGCAGATACGCAGTATTTT. Amino acids: CASSVVGAGADTQYF.

The J gene is TRBJ2-1, the V gene TRBV6-5, with D perhaps assigned TRBD1 or TRBD2 (6 bases each). Trimming shortened V by 8 bases and J by 5 bases, and 16 bases separated the two germline ends. CDR3 length equals 14 residues. In germline, CDR1 is MNHEY, CDR2 SVGAGI. In nucleotides, the CDR3 is TGTGCCAGCGCAAAGGGGGGCCTAAACAATGAGCAGTTCTTC. It specifies CASAKGGLNNEQFF.

V gene TRBV5-4 combines with J gene TRBJ1-2; D uncertain. Trimming stripped 3 bases from V and 3 bases from J, with 15 bases between. Germline CDR1 SGHNT, CDR2 YYREEE (reference sequence). This CDR3 region has 15 residues. The CDR3 spells CASSSLREGDYGYTF. The CDR3, as DNA: TGTGCCAGCAGCTCCCTTCGGGAGGGCGACTATGGCTACACCTTC.

The rearrangement uses TRBV25-1 and TRBJ1-1; D is unclear. The CDR3 has 12 amino acids. V lost 6 bases to trimming and J lost 7 bases, with 12 bases between them. Germline lookup yields CDR1 MGHDK and CDR2 SYGVNS. The CDR3 here is CASRSGNREAFF. In nucleotides, the CDR3 is TGTGCCAGCAGGTCGGGGAACCGTGAAGCTTTCTTT.

The CDR3 region is CASSEFGGYTF. The CDR3 DNA sequence: TGTGCCAGCAGTGAATTCGGAGGCTACACCTTC. This chain uses TRBV25-1 with TRBJ1-2; D is unclear. In germline, CDR1 is MGHDK, CDR2 SYGVNS. V lost 1 base and J 8 bases, leaving 5 bases between the germline ends. The length of the CDR3 is 11 residues.

The chain links TRBV6-6 to TRBJ1-2; D call uncertain. The V end lost 3 bases, the J end lost 3 bases, and 14 bases lay between the germline ends. The CDR3 length is 15 residues. Germline V CDR1 and CDR2: MNHNY, SVGAGI (reference sequence). The CDR3 DNA reads TGTGCCAGCAGTTATCAGCGGTTGAACTACTATGGCTACACCTTC. Amino acids: CASSYQRLNYYGYTF.

V gene TRBV2 combines with J gene TRBJ1-2; 12 bases align to TRBD1. Germline CDR1 and CDR2: SNHLY and FYNNEI. With V trimmed by 10 bases and J by 8 bases, 11 bases remained unmatched. The CDR3 is 14 amino acids. The CDR3 here is CATKQGQGAFGYTF. The CDR3 bases are TGTGCCACCAAACAGGGACAGGGGGCATTCGGCTACACCTTC.

The J gene is TRBJ1-3, the V gene TRBV28, with D hard to call. Trimming pared 5 bases from V and 0 bases from J, leaving 17 bases between. Germline-derived CDR1 and CDR2 are MDHEN and SYDVKM. This CDR3 has 17 amino acids. CDR3 in DNA: TGTGCCAGCAGTCAACCCCGCACAGCCTACTCTGGAAACACCATATATTTT. Its protein is CASSQPRTAYSGNTIYF.

CDR3 bases: TGTGCCAGCAGCTTATCATACCAAGAGACCCAGTACTTC. Its protein is CASSLSYQETQYF. This chain connects TRBV11-2 to TRBJ2-5; D gene unclear. Germline CDR1 reads SGHAT; CDR2 reads FQNNGV. The CDR3 has 13 amino acids. The ends were cut back, 2 bases at V and 0 bases at J, with 4 bases in the middle.

The J gene is TRBJ1-1, the V gene TRBV2; no clear D. Germline V CDR1 and CDR2: SNHLY, FYNNEI. The length of the CDR3 is 9 residues. V was pared by 6 bases and J by 10 bases, with 6 bases between. The CDR3 nucleotides read TGTGCCAGCAGGAGTGGAGCTTTCTTT. Amino acid sequence: CASRSGAFF.

The V gene is TRBV4-1, the J gene TRBJ2-1; D is uncertain. Per the germline V gene, CDR1 is MGHRA and CDR2 is YSYEKL. This CDR3 is 12 amino acids long. Trimming left V 6 bases short and J 8 bases short, with 11 bases between. The CDR3 coding sequence is TGCGCCAGCAGGTCGTCGGTCGATGAGCAGTTCTTC. As protein: CASRSSVDEQFF.

The gene calls are TRBV18 and TRBJ2-7, with a possible D match to TRBD2 (5 bases). The germline V gene has CDR1 KGHSH and CDR2 LQKENI. V was clipped by 1 base and J by 1 base, with 8 bases between them. CDR3 length: 14 amino acids. The CDR3 nucleotides are TGTGCCAGCTCACCACGAGGGAGATCCTACGAGCAGTACTTC. The encoded protein is CASSPRGRSYEQYF.

The V gene is TRBV28, the J gene TRBJ2-7; TRBD1 agrees at 7 bases. CDR3 length equals 14 residues. Germline values: CDR1 MDHEN, CDR2 SYDVKM. V trimming: 4 bases; J trimming: 4 bases; junction bases outside the gene matches: 7. The CDR3 DNA reads TGTGCCAGCAGTTCCGTAGGGGGCAATTACGAGCAGTACTTC. Its translation: CASSSVGGNYEQYF.

On this clone itself: Other DNA sequences of this sample code for an identical CDR3. The chain employs TRBV11-2 and TRBJ1-5; 8 nucleotides line up with TRBD1. Germline-derived CDR1 and CDR2 are SGHAT and FQNNGV. Losses at the gene ends were 1 base for V and 4 bases for J; bases not matched to a gene: 3. This CDR3 comprises 15 residues. CDR3 residues: CASSLGDRSNQPQHF. The CDR3 bases are TGTGCCAGCAGCTTAGGGGACAGGAGTAATCAGCCCCAGCATTTT. Full variable domain (outside the CDR3, taken from reference TRBV11-2 and TRBJ1-5): EAGVAQSPRYKIIEKRQSVAFWCNPISGHATLYWYQQILGQGPKLLIQFQNNGVVDDSQLPKDRFSAERLKGVDSTLKIQPAKLEDSAVYLCASSLGDRSNQPQHFGDGTRLSIL.